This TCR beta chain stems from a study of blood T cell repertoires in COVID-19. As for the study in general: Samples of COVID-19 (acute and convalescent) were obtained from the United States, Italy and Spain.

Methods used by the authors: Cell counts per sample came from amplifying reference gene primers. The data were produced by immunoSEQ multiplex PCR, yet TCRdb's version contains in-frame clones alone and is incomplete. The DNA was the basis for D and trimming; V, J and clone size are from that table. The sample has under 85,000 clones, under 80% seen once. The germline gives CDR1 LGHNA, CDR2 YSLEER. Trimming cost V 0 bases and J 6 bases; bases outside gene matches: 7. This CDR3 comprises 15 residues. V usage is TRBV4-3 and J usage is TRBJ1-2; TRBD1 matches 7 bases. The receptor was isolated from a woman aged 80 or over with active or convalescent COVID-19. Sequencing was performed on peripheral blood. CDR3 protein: CASSQEMVTGNGYTF. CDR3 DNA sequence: TGCGCCAGCAGCCAAGAAATGGTGACAGGGAATGGCTACACCTTC.